These 9 T cell receptor beta chains share one sample of origin, sequenced in a study of T cells in Graves' hyperthyroidism and ophthalmopathy. There were TCR beta CDR3 regions amplified from RNA transcripts. A set of HTBI primers served as the primers for a first-round RT-PCR of the TCR CDR3. From the multiplex PCR reads, TCRdb called clonotypes with MiXCR, one entry per CDR3 protein. The profile shows 300,000 or so distinct CDR3 sequences, approximately 15% of them singletons. Sequences were obtained from blood. The receptors here all came from a woman aged 60-75 years with Graves' ophthalmopathy.

The chain combines TRBV30 with TRBJ2-1, with 10 bases identical to TRBD1. V shed 4 bases and J 8 bases; nucleotides not matched to a gene: 8. CDR1 is GTSNPN and CDR2 is SVGIG in the germline V gene (reference sequence). The length of the CDR3 is 14 residues. CDR3 sequence: CAWKTGTGVHEQFF. The CDR3 bases are TGTGCCTGGAAAACCGGGACAGGGGTCCATGAGCAGTTCTTC.

This clonotype has only a few counts. This sequence joins TRBV4-1 and TRBJ1-1; 8 bases match TRBD1. CDR1 MGHRA and CDR2 YSYEKL come from the germline V gene. This CDR3 is built from 15 residues. Trimming took 9 bases from V and 2 from J; bases not matched to a gene: 11. This CDR3 reads CASKQGALTNTEAFF. CDR3 DNA sequence: TGCGCCAGTAAGCAGGGGGCCCTTACAAACACTGAAGCTTTCTTT.

This clonotype was picked up one time. The rearrangement uses TRBV3-1 and TRBJ1-1; D gene uncertain. The germline V and J ends were trimmed by 1 base and 11 bases, with 14 bases remaining between them. Germline loops: CDR1 LGHDT, CDR2 YNNKEL (reference sequence). CDR3 length equals 13 residues. The CDR3 spells CASSQVRGLEAFF. CDR3 sequence (DNA): TGTGCCAGCAGCCAAGTCCGGGGTTTGGAGGCTTTCTTT.

This clonotype was recorded at least ten times. CDR3 protein: CAIRVQASGGVNEQFF. The CDR3 bases are TGTGCCATCAGGGTCCAAGCCAGCGGGGGGGTGAATGAGCAGTTCTTC. The V and J genes are TRBV10-3 and TRBJ2-1, with 10 bases identical to TRBD2. This CDR3 region has 16 residues. In germline, CDR1 is ENHRY, CDR2 SYGVKD. V lost 6 bases and J lost 7; bases outside the gene matches: 12.

The chain links TRBV24-1 to TRBJ2-5; 7 positions match TRBD1. The germline V gene encodes CDR1 KGHDR and CDR2 SFDVKD. The CDR3 sequence is 15 residues long. V shed 2 bases and J 1 base; nucleotides not matched to a gene: 3. CDR3 sequence: CATSDSQGTQETQYF. The CDR3, as DNA: TGTGCCACCAGTGATTCACAGGGGACCCAAGAGACCCAGTACTTC.

There are many counts of this clonotype. The V and J genes are TRBV20-1 and TRBJ1-1; D may be TRBD1 (6 bases). Per the germline V gene, CDR1 is DFQATT and CDR2 is SNEGSKA (reference sequence). The CDR3 extends over 13 amino acids. Trimming stripped 3 bases from V and 1 base from J, with 9 bases between. CDR3 sequence (DNA): TGCAGTGCTAGGGACAGTCAGAACACTGAAGCTTTCTTT. It specifies CSARDSQNTEAFF.

The table lists this clonotype with many counts. The V and J genes are TRBV20-1 and TRBJ2-7, with 13 bases fitting TRBD2. Losses at the gene ends were 6 bases for V and 4 bases for J; bases not matched to a gene: 9. The CDR3 contains 15 residues. CDR1 DFQATT and CDR2 SNEGSKA come from the germline V gene (reference sequence). The CDR3 DNA sequence: TGCAGTGCAACGAAACCGGGACTAGCGGGGTACGAGCAGTACTTC. This gives the protein CSATKPGLAGYEQYF.

This clonotype was picked up many times. The V and J genes are TRBV18 and TRBJ2-2; D not resolved. The germline CDR1 and CDR2 sequences are KGHSH and LQKENI. Trimming shortened V by 3 bases and J by 9 bases, and 14 bases separated the two germline ends. The CDR3 has 14 amino acids. The CDR3 DNA is TGTGCCAGCTCACCGGTGTCGGTGGAAAGGGAGCTGTTTTTT. It codes for CASSPVSVERELFF.

This clonotype has ten or more counts. This chain uses TRBV20-1 with TRBJ2-4; 7 nucleotides agree with TRBD2. The CDR3 is 14 residues long. The J segment lost 8 bases and the V segment lost 0 bases, leaving 7 bases of the junction unmatched. Germline V gene lookup returns CDR1 DFQATT and CDR2 SNEGSKA (reference sequence). The CDR3 DNA is TGCAGTGCTAGAGATTCTCGGGGAGGGGACATTCAGTACTTC. Translated: CSARDSRGGDIQYF.